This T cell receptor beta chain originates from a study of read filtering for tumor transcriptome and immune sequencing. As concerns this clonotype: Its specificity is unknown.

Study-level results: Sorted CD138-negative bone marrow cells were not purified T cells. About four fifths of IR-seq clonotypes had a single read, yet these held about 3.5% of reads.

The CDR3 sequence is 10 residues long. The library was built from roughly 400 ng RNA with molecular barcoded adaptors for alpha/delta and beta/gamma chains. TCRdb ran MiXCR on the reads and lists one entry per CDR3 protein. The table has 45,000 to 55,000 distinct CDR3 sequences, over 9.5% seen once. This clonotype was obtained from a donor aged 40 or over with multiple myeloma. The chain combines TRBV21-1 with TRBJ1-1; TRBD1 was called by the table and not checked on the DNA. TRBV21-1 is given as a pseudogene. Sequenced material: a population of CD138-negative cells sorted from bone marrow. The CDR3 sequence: CASSKSPGVF. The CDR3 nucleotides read TGTGCCAGCAGCAAATCCCCCGGCGTCTTT.